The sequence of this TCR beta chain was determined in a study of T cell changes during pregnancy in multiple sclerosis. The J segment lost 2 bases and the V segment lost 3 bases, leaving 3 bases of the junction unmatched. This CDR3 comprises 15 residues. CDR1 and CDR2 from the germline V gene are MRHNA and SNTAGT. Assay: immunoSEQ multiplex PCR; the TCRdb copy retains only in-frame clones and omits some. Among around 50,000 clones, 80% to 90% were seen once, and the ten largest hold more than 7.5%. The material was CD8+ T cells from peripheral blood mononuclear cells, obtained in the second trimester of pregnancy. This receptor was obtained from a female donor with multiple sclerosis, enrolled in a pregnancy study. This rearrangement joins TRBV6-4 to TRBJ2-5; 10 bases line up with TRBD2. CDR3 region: CASSETSGEQETQYF. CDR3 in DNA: TGTGCCAGCAGTGAAACTAGCGGGGAGCAAGAGACCCAGTACTTC.